This TCR beta chain came from a study of T cells expressing NK-cell markers. CDR3 length equals 14 residues. TCRdb re-called the 5' RACE reads and gives one entry per CDR3 protein, without DNA. The sample has 400,000 to 550,000 distinct CDR3 sequences; the top ten hold 6% to 8%. The V gene is TRBV12-3 or TRBV12-4, the J gene TRBJ2-7; TCRdb's D gene call, TRBD1, goes unchecked for lack of DNA. The sequence derives from a woman aged 18 to 69 in good health. The specimen sequenced was blood T cells: a sorted CD56 or NKG2C T cell subset, CD4+ or CD8+ T cells, or bulk PBMC T cells (not recorded which). The CDR3 reads CASSLWDISYEQYF.